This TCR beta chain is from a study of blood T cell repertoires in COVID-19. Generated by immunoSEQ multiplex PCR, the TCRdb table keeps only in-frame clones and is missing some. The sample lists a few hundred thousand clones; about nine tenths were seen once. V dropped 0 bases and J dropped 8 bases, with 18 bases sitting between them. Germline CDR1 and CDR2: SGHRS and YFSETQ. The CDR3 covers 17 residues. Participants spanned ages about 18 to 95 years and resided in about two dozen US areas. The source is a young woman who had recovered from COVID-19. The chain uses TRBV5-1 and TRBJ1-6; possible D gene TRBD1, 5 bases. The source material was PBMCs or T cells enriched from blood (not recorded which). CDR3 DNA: TGCGCCAGCAGCTTGGATGGTGGGGGGATCGCGGATTCACCCCTCCACTTT. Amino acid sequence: CASSLDGGGIADSPLHF.